The T cell receptor (beta chain) described here comes from a study of blood T cell repertoires in COVID-19 (dated by TCRdb to about 2020). Regarding the study in general: Samples from collaborators originated in the United States, Italy and Spain and spanned both the acute and convalescent phases of COVID-19. The repertoires were released in a freely available public database meant as a resource for research on the immune response to SARS-CoV-2. Where available, HLA class I and class II types were obtained from metadata supplied by the sample provider rather than from assay-based typing. A de-identified subject ID, COVID-19 status, age in years and sex were almost always included in the sample metadata. The material from the prospective study consisted of cDNA or gDNA derived from T cells, B-cell-depleted T cells, or PBMCs. The dataset comprised deeply sampled blood TCRbeta repertoires from subjects exposed to, actively infected with, or recovered from COVID-19. The samples were drawn from two sources: the first 160 participants of the ongoing ImmuneRACE study, and approximately 1,300 subjects contributed by 6 global collaborators.

Whole blood was collected in K2EDTA tubes by collaborating institutions according to the institutions' own protocols. For TCRbeta analysis, collaborators shipped samples as frozen whole blood, isolated PBMCs, or DNA extracted from either of those sample types. TCRbeta CDR3 regions were amplified from genomic DNA using the immunoSEQ Assay, a bias-controlled multiplex PCR. As for the original processing: The number of nucleated cells in each sample was estimated by amplification of reference gene primers within the assay. To quantify the absolute abundance of each unique TCRbeta CDR3 rearrangement, sequence reads were collapsed and filtered. Productive Simpson clonality was computed per sample as the square root of Simpson's diversity index over productive rearrangements. This is the immuneACCESS table as TCRdb keeps it, with only in-frame sequences that have V and J called. A part of the clones is gone; compared with another copy, unresolved V genes explain less than half, and the rest is unexplained. That table furnishes V, J and clone size, whereas the DNA furnished D and trimming. The sample data list 45,000 or so clones, and over 75% of these were observed just once. 31% of the sample rests with the top ten.

The V end loses 0 bases and the J end loses 7 bases, and a stretch of 9 bases separates them. The CDR1 and CDR2 encoded by the germline V gene (reference sequence) are PRHDT and FYEKMQ. The CDR3 starts with the cysteine, ends with the phenylalanine, and has 14 residues. The kept DNA is CDR3 alone, 42 bases in frame from the first base. A note on this clone: No antigen is known for it. Base qualities are not provided; no much larger clone lies one nucleotide away.

What the study reported, not specific to this receptor: The amount of clinical and demographic metadata varied by source and participant and was provided uncurated.

Recombination joined TRBV13 with TRBJ1-4; possibly the D gene is TRBD1, per 5 matching bases. The sequenced material came from peripheral blood. The TCR comes from a woman aged 80 or over with acute or convalescent COVID-19. CDR3 protein: CASSLGGTGEKLFF. The nucleotide sequence is TGTGCCAGCAGCTTAGGTGGGACTGGTGAAAAACTGTTTTTT.